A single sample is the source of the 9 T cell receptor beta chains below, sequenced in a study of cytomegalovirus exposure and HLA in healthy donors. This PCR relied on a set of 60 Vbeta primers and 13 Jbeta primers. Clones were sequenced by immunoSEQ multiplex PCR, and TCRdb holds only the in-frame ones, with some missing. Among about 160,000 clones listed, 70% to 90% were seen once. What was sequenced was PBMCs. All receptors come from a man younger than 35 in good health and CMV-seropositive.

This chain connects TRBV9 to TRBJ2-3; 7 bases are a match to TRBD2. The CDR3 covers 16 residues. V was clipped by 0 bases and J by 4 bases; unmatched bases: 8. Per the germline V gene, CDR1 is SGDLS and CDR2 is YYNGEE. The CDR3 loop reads CASSVGAGVSPDTQYF. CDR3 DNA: TGTGCCAGCAGCGTAGGGGCGGGGGTATCTCCAGATACGCAGTATTTT.

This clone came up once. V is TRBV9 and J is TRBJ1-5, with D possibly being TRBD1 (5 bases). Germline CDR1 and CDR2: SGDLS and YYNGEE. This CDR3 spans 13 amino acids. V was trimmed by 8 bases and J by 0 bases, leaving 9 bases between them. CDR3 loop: CASSQDSNQPQHF. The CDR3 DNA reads TGTGCCAGTTCACAGGATAGCAATCAGCCCCAGCATTTT.

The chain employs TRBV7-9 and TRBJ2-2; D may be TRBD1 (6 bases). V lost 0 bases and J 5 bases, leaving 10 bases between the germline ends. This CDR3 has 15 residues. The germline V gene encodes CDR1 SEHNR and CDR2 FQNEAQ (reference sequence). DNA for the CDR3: TGTGCCAGCAGCTTAGCGTCTAGGGGGACCGGGGAGCTGTTTTTT. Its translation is CASSLASRGTGELFF. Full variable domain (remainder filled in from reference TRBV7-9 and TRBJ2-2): DTGVSQNPRHKITKRGQNVTFRCDPISEHNRLYWYRQTLGQGPEFLTYFQNEAQLEKSRLLSDRFSAERPKGSFSTLEIQRTEQGDSAMYLCASSLASRGTGELFFGEGSRLTVL.

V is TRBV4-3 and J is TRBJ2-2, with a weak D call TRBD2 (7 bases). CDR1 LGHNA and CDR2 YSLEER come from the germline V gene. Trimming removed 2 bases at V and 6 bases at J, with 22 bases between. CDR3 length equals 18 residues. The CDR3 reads CASSQQGRGQVGAGELFF. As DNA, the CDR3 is TGCGCCAGCAGCCAACAGGGGCGGGGGCAGGTTGGCGCCGGGGAGCTGTTTTTT.

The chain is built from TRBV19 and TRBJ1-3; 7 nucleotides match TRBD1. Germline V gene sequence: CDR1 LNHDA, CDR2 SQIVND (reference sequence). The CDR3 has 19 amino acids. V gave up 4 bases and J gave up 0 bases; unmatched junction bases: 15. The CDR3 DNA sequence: TGTGCCAGTAGTACCCTCCGGGACAGAGGGGATTTCTCTGGAAACACCATATATTTT. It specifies CASSTLRDRGDFSGNTIYF.

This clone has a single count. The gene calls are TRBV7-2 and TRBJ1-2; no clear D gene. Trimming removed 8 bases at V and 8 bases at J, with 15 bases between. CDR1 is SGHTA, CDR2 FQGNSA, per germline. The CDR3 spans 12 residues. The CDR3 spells CASRPGSGGYTF. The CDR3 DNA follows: TGTGCCAGCCGGCCTGGGAGTGGCGGCTACACCTTC.

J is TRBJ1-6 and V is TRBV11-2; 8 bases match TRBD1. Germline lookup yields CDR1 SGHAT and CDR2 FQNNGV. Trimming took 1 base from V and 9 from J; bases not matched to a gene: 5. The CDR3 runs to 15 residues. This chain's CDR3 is CASSLVGQGGSPLHF. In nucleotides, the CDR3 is TGTGCCAGCAGCTTAGTAGGACAGGGCGGTTCACCCCTCCACTTT.

In nucleotides, the CDR3 is TGTGCCAGCAGCTACCGGACAGGGGATGGCTACACCTTC. Translation gives CASSYRTGDGYTF. The V call is TRBV11-2, the J call TRBJ1-2, with 9 bases that match TRBD1. The CDR3 is 13 amino acids. Germline CDR1 SGHAT, CDR2 FQNNGV. With V trimmed by 4 bases and J by 6 bases, 3 bases remained unmatched.

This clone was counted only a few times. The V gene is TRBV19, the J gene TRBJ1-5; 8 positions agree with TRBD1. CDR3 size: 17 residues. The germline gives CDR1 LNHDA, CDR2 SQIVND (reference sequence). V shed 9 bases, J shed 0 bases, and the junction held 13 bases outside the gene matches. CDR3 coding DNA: TGTGCCAGGGCCGGGACAGGCCCAGCCTATAGCAATCAGCCCCAGCATTTT. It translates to CARAGTGPAYSNQPQHF.